The clone carrying this TCR beta chain was counted ten times or more. What it binds is not known. V lost 6 bases to trimming and J lost 0 bases, with 20 bases between them. The germline CDR1 and CDR2 sequences are MNHEY and SMNVEV (reference sequence). There are 17 residues in the CDR3. Fresh 10 ml peripheral blood yielded PBMCs. Amplification of TCR beta CDR3 regions used RNA as the template. The HTBI primer set drove a first-round RT-PCR of the TCR CDR3. One entry per CDR3 protein results from TCRdb running MiXCR on the multiplex PCR reads. The sample includes roughly 720,000 distinct CDR3 sequences, 15% to 20% seen only once; the top ten take around a sixth. This sample was taken from a study of T cells in Graves' hyperthyroidism and ophthalmopathy. Findings of the study overall: Blood also showed most of the thyroid clonotypes that were expanded above 0.001. Before onset, by a median of around six months, the model predicted ophthalmopathy.

The source is a man between 50 and 59 years old with Graves' hyperthyroidism. Sequenced: blood. This chain connects TRBV27 to TRBJ1-1; possibly TRBD1 for D (5 bases). The DNA of the CDR3 is TGTGCCAGCAGCCTCCGTGCAGGGAGGATCATGAACACTGAAGCTTTCTTT. This codes for CASSLRAGRIMNTEAFF.